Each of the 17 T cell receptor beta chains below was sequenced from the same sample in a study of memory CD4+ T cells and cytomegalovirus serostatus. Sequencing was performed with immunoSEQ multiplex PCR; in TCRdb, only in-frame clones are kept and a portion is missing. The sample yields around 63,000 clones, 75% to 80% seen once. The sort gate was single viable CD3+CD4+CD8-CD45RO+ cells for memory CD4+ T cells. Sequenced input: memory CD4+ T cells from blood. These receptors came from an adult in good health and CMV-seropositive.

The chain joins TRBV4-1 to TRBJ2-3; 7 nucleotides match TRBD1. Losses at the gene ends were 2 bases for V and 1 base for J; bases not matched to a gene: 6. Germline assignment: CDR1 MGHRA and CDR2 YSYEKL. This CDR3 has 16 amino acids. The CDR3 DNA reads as TGCGCCAGCAGCCAACCTCGACAGGGCCGCACAGATACGCAGTATTTT. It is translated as CASSQPRQGRTDTQYF.

The CDR3, as DNA: TGTGCCAGCAGCCCGAAATTCCCACCAGATACGCAGTATTTT. This gives the protein CASSPKFPPDTQYF. The rearrangement uses TRBV7-2 and TRBJ2-3; D remains ambiguous. V lost 5 bases, J lost 4 bases, and 13 bases lay in between. Per the germline V gene, CDR1 is SGHTA and CDR2 is FQGNSA. The CDR3 spans 14 residues.

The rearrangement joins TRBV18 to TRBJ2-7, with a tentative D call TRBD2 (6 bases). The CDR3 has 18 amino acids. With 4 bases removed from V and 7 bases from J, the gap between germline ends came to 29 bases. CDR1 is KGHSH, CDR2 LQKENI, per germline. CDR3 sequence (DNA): TGTGCCAGCTCACAATATACCGGGACGGCGGGGAACCTAAGAGAGCAGTACTTC. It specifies CASSQYTGTAGNLREQYF.

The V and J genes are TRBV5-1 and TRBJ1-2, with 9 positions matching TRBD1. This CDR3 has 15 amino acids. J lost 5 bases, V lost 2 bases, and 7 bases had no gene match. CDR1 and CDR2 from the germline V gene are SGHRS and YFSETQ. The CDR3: CASSLDRGWRYGYTF. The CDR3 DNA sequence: TGCGCCAGCAGCTTAGACAGGGGGTGGAGGTATGGCTACACCTTC.

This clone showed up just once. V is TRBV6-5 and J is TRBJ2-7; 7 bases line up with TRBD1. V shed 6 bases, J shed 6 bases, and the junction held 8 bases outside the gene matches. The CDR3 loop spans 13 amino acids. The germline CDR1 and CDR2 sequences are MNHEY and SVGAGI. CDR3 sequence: CASRPTDRLEQYF. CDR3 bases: TGTGCCAGCAGACCCACGGACAGGCTCGAGCAGTACTTC.

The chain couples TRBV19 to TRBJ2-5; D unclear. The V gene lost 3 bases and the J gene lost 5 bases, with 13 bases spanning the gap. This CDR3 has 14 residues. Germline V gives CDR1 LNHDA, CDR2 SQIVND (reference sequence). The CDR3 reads CASSMSGVSETQYF. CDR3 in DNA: TGTGCCAGTAGTATGAGTGGGGTGAGTGAGACCCAGTACTTC.

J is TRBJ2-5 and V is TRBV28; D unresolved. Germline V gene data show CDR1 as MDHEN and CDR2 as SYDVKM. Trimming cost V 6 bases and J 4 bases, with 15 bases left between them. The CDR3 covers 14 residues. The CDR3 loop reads CASSRRPYGETQYF. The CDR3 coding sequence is TGTGCCAGCAGCCGACGCCCCTATGGAGAGACCCAGTACTTC.

Here the CDR3 reads CAISESGSTDTQYF. The DNA of the CDR3 is TGTGCCATCAGTGAGTCGGGTAGCACAGATACGCAGTATTTT. The rearrangement uses TRBV10-3 and TRBJ2-3; D uncertain. V lost 0 bases, J lost 0 bases, and 4 bases lay in between. Germline V gene sequence: CDR1 ENHRY, CDR2 SYGVKD. The CDR3 runs 14 residues.

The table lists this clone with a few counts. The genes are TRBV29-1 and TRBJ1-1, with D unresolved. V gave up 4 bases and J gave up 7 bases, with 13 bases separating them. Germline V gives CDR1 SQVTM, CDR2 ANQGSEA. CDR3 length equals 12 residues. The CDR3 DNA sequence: TGCAGCGTTGCGATTGGACGGCTTGAAGCTTTCTTT. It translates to CSVAIGRLEAFF.

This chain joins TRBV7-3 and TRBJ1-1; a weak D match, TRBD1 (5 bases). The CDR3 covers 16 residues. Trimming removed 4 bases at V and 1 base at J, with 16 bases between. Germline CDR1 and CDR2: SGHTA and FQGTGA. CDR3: CASSSRPLQANTEAFF. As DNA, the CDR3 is TGTGCCAGCAGCTCCCGCCCTTTACAGGCGAACACTGAAGCTTTCTTT.

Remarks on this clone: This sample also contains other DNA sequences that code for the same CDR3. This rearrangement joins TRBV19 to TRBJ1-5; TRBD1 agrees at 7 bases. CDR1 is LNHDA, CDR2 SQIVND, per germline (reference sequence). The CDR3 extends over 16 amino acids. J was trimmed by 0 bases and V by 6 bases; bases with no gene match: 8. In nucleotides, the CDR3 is TGTGCCAGTAGCCCCGACAGGGCTTATAGCAATCAGCCCCAGCATTTT. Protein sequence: CASSPDRAYSNQPQHF.

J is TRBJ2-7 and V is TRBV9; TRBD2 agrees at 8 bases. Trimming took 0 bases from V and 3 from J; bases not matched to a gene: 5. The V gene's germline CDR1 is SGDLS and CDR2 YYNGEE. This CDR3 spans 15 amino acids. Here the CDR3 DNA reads TGTGCCAGCAGCGTAGGTATAGCGGGAAACTACGAGCAGTACTTC. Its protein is CASSVGIAGNYEQYF.

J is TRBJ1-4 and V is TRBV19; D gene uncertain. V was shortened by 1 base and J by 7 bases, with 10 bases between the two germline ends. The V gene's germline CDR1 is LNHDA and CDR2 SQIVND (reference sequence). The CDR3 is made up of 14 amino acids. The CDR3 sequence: CASSIGGKSEKLFF. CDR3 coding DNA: TGTGCCAGTAGTATAGGAGGGAAAAGTGAAAAACTGTTTTTT.

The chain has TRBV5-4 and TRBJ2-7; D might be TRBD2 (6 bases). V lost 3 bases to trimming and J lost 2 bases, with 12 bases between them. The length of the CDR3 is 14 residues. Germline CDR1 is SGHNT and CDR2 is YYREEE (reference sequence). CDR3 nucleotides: TGTGCCAGCAGCTCGGGGGATCTAGCCTACGAGCAGTACTTC. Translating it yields CASSSGDLAYEQYF.

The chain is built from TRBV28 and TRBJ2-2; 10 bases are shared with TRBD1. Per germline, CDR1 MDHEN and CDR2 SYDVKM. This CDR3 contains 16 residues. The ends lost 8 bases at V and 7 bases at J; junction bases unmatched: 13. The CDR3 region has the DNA TGTGCCAGCGGGTCCCCGACAGGGGGCGAAAGCGGGGAGCTGTTTTTT. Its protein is CASGSPTGGESGELFF.

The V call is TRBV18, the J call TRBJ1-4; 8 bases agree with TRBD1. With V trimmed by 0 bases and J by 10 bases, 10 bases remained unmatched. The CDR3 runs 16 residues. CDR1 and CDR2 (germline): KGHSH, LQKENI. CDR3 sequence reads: CASSPPGPGTGAKLFF. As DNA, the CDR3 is TGTGCCAGCTCACCACCGGGGCCCGGGACAGGCGCAAAACTGTTTTTT.

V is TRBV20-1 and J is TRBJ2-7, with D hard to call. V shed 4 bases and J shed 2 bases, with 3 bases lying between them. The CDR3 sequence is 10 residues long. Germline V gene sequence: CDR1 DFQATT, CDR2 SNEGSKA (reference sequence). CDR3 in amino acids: CSATPYEQYF. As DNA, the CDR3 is TGCAGTGCTACCCCCTACGAGCAGTACTTC.